The entry that follows covers one T cell receptor (beta chain) sequence. The CDR3 totals 15 residues. Peripheral blood came from all dose cohorts at three timepoints. TCRdb's table, derived via immunoSEQ multiplex PCR, lists solely in-frame clones and lacks some. The sample consists of fewer than 75,000 clones, about 88% of them appearing once. This record comes from a study of OX40 agonist ivuxolimab in advanced cancers. Study details: Patients achieving partial responses numbered three: one hepatocellular carcinoma case and two cutaneous melanoma cases.

The receptor was derived from an adult with an advanced solid tumor such as melanoma, head and neck, liver or kidney cancer. This material consisted of CD4+ or CD8+ T cells sorted from blood, taken in a trial of the OX40 agonist ivuxolimab. V is TRBV21-1 and J is TRBJ2-7; the listed D gene, TRBD2, was not tested against the DNA. TRBV21-1 is labeled a pseudogene. CDR3 protein: CASSTSGRASYEQYF. The CDR3 bases are TGTGCCAGCAGCACAAGCGGGAGGGCCTCCTACGAGCAGTACTTC.